Given below is one T cell receptor (beta chain) in context. A single count supports this clone. Its antigen remains undetermined. No much larger clone exists at a distance of one base, and base qualities are not known. The data stem from a study of CD8 T cells in seronegative destructive rheumatoid arthritis (dated by TCRdb to the early 2020s). At the level of the whole study: Most of the eight CND-RA patients were receiving biological drugs at sampling. The study compared peripheral CD8+ TCRbeta repertoires from patients with CCP-negative destructive rheumatoid arthritis (CND-RA) against repertoires from newly diagnosed seropositive RA, seronegative RA and healthy controls. The seropositive RA, seronegative RA and healthy control comparison cohorts were taken from a previously published TCRbeta dataset and were not newly sequenced. The research as a whole found: The small size of the CND-RA cohort was noted as a limitation of the study. CND-RA patients appeared to carry a distinct set of enriched public clonotypes, which the authors read as support for a separate disease subset. Because diagnostic samples were lacking, the TCR repertoire differences may partly reflect years of poor disease control rather than having been present at onset. More CMV-reactive and fewer influenza A-reactive CD8+ TCRbeta sequences were observed in CND-RA repertoires than in controls and other RA subtypes. After adjustment for age, less diverse and more clonal CD8+ TCRbeta repertoires appeared to be present in CND-RA patients than in other RA subtypes. Across the approximately 110,000 clonotypes tested, no public clonotype enrichment survived Benjamini-Hochberg correction.

The CDR3 starts with the cysteine, ends with the phenylalanine, and has 16 residues. Only CDR3 DNA is held: 48 bases, read in frame from base 1. According to the germline V gene (reference sequence), CDR1 reads SEHNR and CDR2 reads FQNEAQ. Clipping removes 0 bases from V and 1 base from J, with 2 as the unmatched junction base count. The CND-RA patients tested negative on the clinical CCP2 antibody test, and joint destruction in these patients kept progressing despite active therapy. Every CND-RA patient showed typical joint destruction in the wrists and ankles and had failed conventional anti-rheumatic therapy. CND-RA patients were sampled after long disease histories, spanning decades in several cases, rather than at diagnosis. Each patient provided about 47 millilitres of EDTA-anticoagulated peripheral blood. Ficoll-Paque PLUS density gradient separation was used to isolate peripheral blood mononuclear cells. AutoMACS magnetic bead positive selection was used to isolate CD8+ cells from fresh or cryopreserved PBMCs, and purity was verified by flow cytometry. Nucleospin Tissue or Tissue XS kits were used to extract genomic DNA, which was then quantified on a Qubit 2.0 fluorometer.

Genomic DNA from CD8+ cells was used for TCRbeta sequencing according to the manufacturer's instructions. The immunoSEQ assay was used for TCRbeta sequencing, which was carried out at a genomics technology centre in Finland. As for the authors' bioinformatics: Clonotype tables generated by the immunoSEQ preprocessing pipeline were converted into VDJtools format, and non-productive clonotypes were filtered out. Samples with fewer than 10,000 reads were excluded, the remaining samples were subsampled to 10,000 reads, and most of the eight CND-RA samples met this threshold. Using the VDJtools CalcDiversityStats function on data subsampled to 10,000 reads, the Shannon-Wiener, Simpson and clonality indices were calculated. To infer antigen specificity, non-singleton TCRbeta clonotypes were hard-matched against VDJdb, meaning no mismatches were allowed. CDR3 sequences that differed by a single amino acid (Hamming distance 1) were grouped into clusters that potentially share antigen targets. Group enrichment of public clonotypes was tested with one-sided Fisher's exact tests after groups were resampled to six samples, with the procedure repeated ten times. In its TCRdb copy, this immuneACCESS table keeps in-frame sequences only and misses some clones. Where compared with another copy, unresolved V genes explain less than half of these, and the others have no known cause. For V, J and clone size, that table is used; D and trimming come from the DNA. The sample table shows 10,000 to 15,000 clones, and around 83% are seen once. Around a quarter of the sample is held by the ten biggest clonotypes.

The V and J genes are TRBV7-9 and TRBJ2-4, with TRBD2 identical over 8 junction bases. This sequence was found in a woman aged 30 to 50 with seronegative destructive rheumatoid arthritis. Sequenced: CD8+ T cells from blood. The base sequence is TGTGCCAGCAGCTTAGCGCGGGGGGTGGCCAAAAACATTCAGTACTTC. It translates as CASSLARGVAKNIQYF.